The 14 T cell receptor beta chains reported below all come from one sample, sequenced in a study of cytomegalovirus exposure and HLA in healthy donors. Assay used: immunoSEQ multiplex PCR; TCRdb lists only in-frame clones, some missing. The table includes about 150,000 clones, 70% to 90% detected once. Source material: PBMCs. Every receptor here comes from a man aged 18-30 years in good health and CMV-seropositive.

In its sample, this clone was seen once. The rearrangement links TRBV19 to TRBJ2-7, with no clear D. The V end lost 3 bases, the J end lost 1 base, and 16 bases lay between the germline ends. The CDR3 sequence is 16 residues long. Germline assignment: CDR1 LNHDA and CDR2 SQIVND (reference sequence). CDR3 sequence reads: CASSISVTVYSYEQYF. CDR3 sequence (DNA): TGTGCCAGTAGTATTTCGGTAACAGTTTATTCCTACGAGCAGTACTTC.

The gene calls are TRBV6-6 and TRBJ1-6; TRBD1 aligns across 7 bases. CDR1 and CDR2 (germline): MNHNY, SVGAGI (reference sequence). The CDR3 runs to 15 residues. The J segment lost 6 bases and the V segment lost 6 bases, leaving 8 bases of the junction unmatched. DNA for the CDR3: TGTGCCAGCAGGCAAAGGGACAGAACTAATTCACCCCTCCACTTT. This gives the protein CASRQRDRTNSPLHF.

The chain uses TRBV4-3 and TRBJ1-4, with D possibly being TRBD1 (5 bases). Germline CDR1 LGHNA, CDR2 YSLEER. This CDR3 has 16 amino acids. V lost 2 bases, J lost 8 bases, and 18 bases lay in between. CDR3 residues: CASSQSGAGLGEKLFF. CDR3 DNA sequence: TGCGCCAGCAGCCAAAGCGGGGCAGGGTTAGGGGAAAAACTGTTTTTT.

This clone was seen only once. The chain couples TRBV18 to TRBJ2-7, with 12 bases matching TRBD2. This CDR3 region has 16 residues. The germline V gene has CDR1 KGHSH and CDR2 LQKENI. With 3 bases clipped from V and 5 bases from J, the junction kept 8 bases outside the gene matches. CDR3 coding DNA: TGTGCCAGCTCACCGACGACTAGCGGGAGATTCGACGAGCAGTACTTC. Protein: CASSPTTSGRFDEQYF.

This chain joins TRBV2 and TRBJ1-4; D might be TRBD1 (6 bases). Per germline, CDR1 SNHLY and CDR2 FYNNEI. This CDR3 has 16 residues. Trimming took 6 bases from V and 8 from J, leaving 22 bases between them. CDR3 sequence reads: CASSGQRGRVKEKLFF. CDR3 bases: TGTGCCAGCAGCGGCCAGAGGGGGAGGGTAAAAGAAAAACTGTTTTTT.

This clone was counted only a few times. The gene calls are TRBV13 and TRBJ1-5; D is ambiguous. With 4 bases removed from V and 2 bases from J, the gap between germline ends came to 9 bases. The CDR3 covers 14 residues. Germline V lookup: CDR1 PRHDT, CDR2 FYEKMQ (reference sequence). The CDR3 bases are TGTGCCAGCAGCTCGCGACGGGGCAATCAGCCCCAGCATTTT. It encodes CASSSRRGNQPQHF.

The chain joins TRBV9 to TRBJ1-5; no clear D gene. The CDR3 runs 14 residues. Germline V gene lookup returns CDR1 SGDLS and CDR2 YYNGEE. With 4 bases removed from V and 6 bases from J, the gap between germline ends came to 14 bases. CDR3 sequence: CASSPTTGSQPQHF. CDR3 nucleotide sequence: TGTGCCAGCAGCCCAACGACGGGAAGTCAGCCCCAGCATTTT.

V and J are TRBV7-3 and TRBJ2-5; 7 bases match TRBD2. The CDR3 is made up of 16 amino acids. The junction had 15 bases not matched to a gene; V was cut back by 5 bases and J by 6 bases. The germline V gene has CDR1 SGHTA and CDR2 FQGTGA. The CDR3 DNA reads TGTGCCAGCAGCGCCAGCGGAGCTAGCGGCAAGAAGACCCAGTACTTC. Encoded protein: CASSASGASGKKTQYF.

This sequence joins TRBV6-5 and TRBJ1-2; D is unclear. The length of the CDR3 is 13 residues. From germline, CDR1 is MNHEY and CDR2 SVGAGI. V lost 2 bases and J lost 4, with 8 bases in between. CDR3 sequence: CASSYPGVYGYTF. The CDR3 DNA reads as TGTGCCAGCAGTTACCCCGGGGTCTATGGCTACACCTTC.

The chain employs TRBV6-6 and TRBJ2-7; 8 nucleotides agree with TRBD1. Germline V gene data show CDR1 as MNHNY and CDR2 as SVGAGI (reference sequence). The CDR3 runs 16 residues. The trim removed 8 bases at V and 3 bases at J, leaving 15 bases unmatched. Written as DNA, the CDR3 is TGTGCCAGCCGACGACAGGGGAACCAGGGGAACTACGAGCAGTACTTC. Its translation: CASRRQGNQGNYEQYF.

The chain couples TRBV6-6 to TRBJ1-1; 10 bases map to TRBD1. Germline V gene sequence: CDR1 MNHNY, CDR2 SVGAGI (reference sequence). The CDR3 consists of 15 residues. Germline trimming cut 7 bases from V and 6 bases from J; bases unmatched to any gene: 11. This chain's CDR3 is CASITATGGDSEAFF. DNA for the CDR3: TGTGCCAGCATTACGGCGACAGGGGGCGATTCTGAAGCTTTCTTT.

The rearrangement uses TRBV5-3 and TRBJ1-2; 9 bases agree with TRBD1. TRBV5-3 is treated as an ORF (open reading frame) with a function not yet certain. Trimming removed 4 bases from V and 7 bases from J; junction bases left unmatched: 17. The CDR3 has 17 residues. Here the CDR3 reads CARSSVPGQGRGGGYTF. The CDR3 coding sequence is TGTGCCAGAAGCAGTGTCCCGGGACAGGGACGGGGAGGTGGCTACACCTTC.

The chain is built from TRBV30 and TRBJ1-4; 7 bases map to TRBD1. The junction had 19 bases not matched to a gene; V was cut back by 2 bases and J by 7 bases. Germline assignment: CDR1 GTSNPN and CDR2 SVGIG (reference sequence). This CDR3 is 18 amino acids long. CDR3 protein: CAWSFGQVLLNRGEKLFF. As DNA, the CDR3 is TGTGCCTGGAGTTTTGGACAGGTCCTACTTAACCGAGGTGAAAAACTGTTTTTT. The entire variable domain, with the rest obtained from reference TRBV30 and TRBJ1-4, is as follows: SQTIHQWPATLVQPVGSPLSLECTVEGTSNPNLYWYRQAAGRGLQLLFYSVGIGQISSEVPQNLSASRPQDRQFILSSKKLLLSDSGFYLCAWSFGQVLLNRGEKLFFGSGTQLSVL.

This chain links TRBV6-1 with TRBJ2-5; no definite D call. Per the germline V gene, CDR1 is MNHNS and CDR2 is SASEGT. Trimming shortened V by 6 bases and J by 5 bases, and 10 bases separated the two germline ends. There are 12 residues in the CDR3. CDR3 in DNA: TGTGCCAGCAGGCGCCGTGCCGAGACCCAGTACTTC. Translation gives CASRRRAETQYF.